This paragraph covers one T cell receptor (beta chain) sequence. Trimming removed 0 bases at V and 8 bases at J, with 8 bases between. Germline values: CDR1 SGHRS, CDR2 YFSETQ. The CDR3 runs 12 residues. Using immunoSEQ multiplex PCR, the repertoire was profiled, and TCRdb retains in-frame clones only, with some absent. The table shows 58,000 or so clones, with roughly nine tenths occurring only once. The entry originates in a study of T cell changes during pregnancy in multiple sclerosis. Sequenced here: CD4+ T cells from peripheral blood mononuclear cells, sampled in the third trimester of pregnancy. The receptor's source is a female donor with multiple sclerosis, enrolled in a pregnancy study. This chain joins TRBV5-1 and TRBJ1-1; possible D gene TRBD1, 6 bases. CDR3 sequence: CASSLEDREAFF. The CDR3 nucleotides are TGCGCCAGCAGCTTGGAAGACAGGGAAGCTTTCTTT.